The source of this TCR beta chain is a study of immune evolution from preneoplasia to lung adenocarcinoma. The overall study: HLA loss of heterozygosity: around 6.5% AIS, about 15% MIA, about 32% ADC, none AAH.

Trimming took 1 base from V and 4 from J, leaving 16 bases between them. Per germline, CDR1 LGHNA and CDR2 YNFKEQ. CDR3 size: 17 residues. Generated by immunoSEQ multiplex PCR, the TCRdb table keeps only in-frame clones and is missing some. The profile covers 14,000 to 15,000 clones, with more than 65% appearing a single time and roughly 3% taken by the ten largest. About this clone: Its antigen is unknown.

Regarding the study as a whole: Normal lung had the highest top T cell clone frequencies. Normal lung had highest clonality; later lesions appeared denser, more diverse.

Two lung cancer pathologists independently confirmed each histologic diagnosis. The sequence derives from a person aged 60-80 years with lung adenocarcinoma. The rearrangement joins TRBV4-2 to TRBJ2-2, with a possible D match to TRBD2 (6 bases). The sample taken for sequencing was FFPE minimally invasive lung adenocarcinoma tissue. CDR3 loop: CASSQVRGTPGTGELFF. The CDR3 nucleotides read TGTGCCAGCAGCCAAGTTCGGGGGACGCCAGGCACCGGGGAGCTGTTTTTT.